The rows below give T cell receptor beta chains drawn from one sample of a study of CD8+CD57+ T cells in acquired aplastic anemia. TCRdb redid the calling of the reads with MiXCR, one entry per CDR3 protein. The table has about 210,000 distinct CDR3 sequences, approximately 60% seen once. The sequenced sample consisted of sorted CD4+, CD8+, or CD8+CD57+ T cells (not recorded which) from PBMCs. All receptors come from a human donor in good health. Both conserved end residues are part of each CDR3. A D gene is named only where the DNA matches it firmly. Some rows mark clone size as missing; the rest say once, few, many or name a class of expanded clone.

>.|TRBJ1-5|TRBV2|.|13
CASTGAQNQPQHF
TGTGCCAGCACCGGGGCCCAAAATCAGCCCCAGCATTTT
>.|TRBJ1-3|TRBV20-1|.|11
CSAGLGNTIYF
TGCAGTGCTGGTCTTGGAAACACCATATATTTT
>.|TRBJ2-7|TRBV5-8|.|15
CASSFRGQSSYEQYF
TGTGCCAGCAGCTTTCGTGGGCAGAGCTCCTACGAGCAGTACTTC
>many|TRBJ1-5|TRBV19|.|17
CASSIFSLEYSNQPQHF
TGTGCCAGTAGTATTTTTTCCCTCGAATATAGCAATCAGCCCCAGCATTTT
>many|TRBJ2-7|TRBV20-1|.|14
CSAREVGTNYEQYF
TGCAGTGCTAGAGAGGTTGGGACAAACTACGAGCAGTACTTC
>many|TRBJ1-5|TRBV7-9|.|14
CASSGTVGNQPQHF
TGTGCCAGCAGCGGGACCGTCGGCAATCAGCCCCAGCATTTT
>.|TRBJ2-1|TRBV20-1|.|10
CSASRAEQFF
TGCAGTGCTAGCCGAGCTGAGCAGTTCTTC
>.|TRBJ1-2|TRBV4-3|.|11
CASSQGLGYTF
TGCGCCAGCAGCCAAGGGCTTGGCTACACCTTC
>many|TRBJ2-1|TRBV7-8|.|11
CASRDDNEQFF
TGTGCCAGCCGGGACGACAATGAGCAGTTCTTC
>.|TRBJ2-7|TRBV29-1|.|13
CSVEGGTSHGQYF
TGCAGCGTTGAAGGGGGTACCTCCCACGGGCAGTACTTC
>.|TRBJ2-1|TRBV7-9|.|17
CASEVIAGELDYNEQFF
TGTGCCAGCGAAGTGATCGCCGGGGAGCTGGATTACAATGAGCAGTTCTTC
>.|TRBJ1-5|TRBV7-6|.|13
CASSLARQQPQHF
TGTGCCAGCAGCTTAGCGCGTCAACAGCCCCAGCATTTT
>.|TRBJ1-5|TRBV20-1|.|13
CSASGGSNQPQHF
TGCAGTGCCAGCGGAGGATCCAATCAGCCCCAGCATTTT
>.|TRBJ2-3|TRBV7-3|.|18
CASSLPGTHSPSTDTQYF
TGTGCCAGCAGTTTACCCGGGACACACTCCCCTAGCACAGATACGCAGTATTTT
>.|TRBJ1-3|TRBV19|.|15
CASTQQASSGNTIYF
TGTGCCAGTACGCAACAGGCTAGCTCTGGAAACACCATATATTTT
>.|TRBJ2-1|TRBV7-2|TRBD2|15
CASSFIAGGVYEQFF
TGTGCCAGCAGCTTTATAGCGGGAGGAGTCTATGAGCAGTTCTTC
>many|TRBJ2-2|TRBV9|TRBD2|16
CASNLAGVGGTGELFF
TGTGCCAGCAACCTAGCGGGGGTCGGGGGCACCGGGGAGCTGTTTTTT
>.|TRBJ2-7|TRBV7-9|TRBD1|16
CASSLEGTGIWNEQYF
TGTGCCAGCAGCTTAGAAGGGACAGGGATATGGAACGAGCAGTACTTC
>.|TRBJ2-5|TRBV12-3/TRBV12-4|.|13
CASSYKERETQYF
TGTGCCAGCAGTTACAAGGAGCGGGAGACCCAGTACTTC
>many|TRBJ1-2|TRBV10-3|.|16
CAIRGFDRSINYGYTF
TGTGCCATCAGAGGCTTCGACAGGTCCATAAACTATGGCTACACCTTC
>.|TRBJ2-7|TRBV5-1|TRBD2|17
CASSFLGLAGDSNEQYF
TGCGCCAGCAGCTTTTTAGGACTAGCGGGAGATTCCAACGAGCAGTACTTC
>few|TRBJ1-1|TRBV7-8|.|10
CASSLAGAFF
TGTGCCAGCAGCTTAGCGGGAGCTTTCTTT
>.|TRBJ2-5|TRBV5-1|TRBD1|17
CASSSGTGGASGETQYF
TGCGCCAGCAGCTCCGGGACAGGGGGCGCATCGGGAGAGACCCAGTACTTC
>.|TRBJ1-1|TRBV2|.|13
CASSSGGSTEAFF
TGTGCCAGCAGCTCCGGGGGAAGCACTGAAGCTTTCTTT
>.|TRBJ2-1|TRBV12-5|.|17
CASGPTLVGAKINEQFF
TGTGCTAGTGGTCCAACTCTCGTGGGGGCGAAAATCAATGAGCAGTTCTTC
>.|TRBJ1-2|TRBV20-1|.|12
CSARELGDGYTF
TGCAGTGCTAGAGAGTTGGGGGACGGCTACACCTTC
>.|TRBJ1-1|TRBV5-1|.|13
CASSLFASTEAFF
TGCGCCAGCAGCTTGTTTGCGAGCACTGAAGCTTTCTTT